The clone carrying this TCR beta chain was observed once. Assay used: immunoSEQ multiplex PCR; TCRdb lists only in-frame clones, some missing. The sample yields about 46,000 clones, roughly 88% seen once. This entry belongs to a study of OX40 agonist ivuxolimab in advanced cancers. Study overall: Participants, 75% to 90% male, averaged around 64 years of age, ranging from roughly 20 to 85.

J was trimmed by 5 bases and V by 2 bases; bases with no gene match: 3. This CDR3 has 14 residues. CDR1 is SGHKS and CDR2 is YYEKEE in the germline V gene (reference sequence). Sequencing used CD4+ or CD8+ T cells sorted from blood, obtained in a trial of the OX40 agonist ivuxolimab. V is TRBV5-5 and J is TRBJ1-2, with TRBD1 matching 10 bases. The receptor was isolated from an adult with an advanced solid tumor such as melanoma, head and neck, liver or kidney cancer. The CDR3, as DNA: TGTGCCAGCAGCTTTTGGACAGGGGGGTATGGCTACACCTTC. As protein: CASSFWTGGYGYTF. The full variable domain, in which reference TRBV5-5 and TRBJ1-2 provide the parts outside the CDR3, is DAGVTQSPTHLIKTRGQQVTLRCSPISGHKSVSWYQQVLGQGPQFIFQYYEKEERGRGNFPDRFSARQFPNYSSELNVNALLLGDSALYLCASSFWTGGYGYTFGSGTRLTVV.